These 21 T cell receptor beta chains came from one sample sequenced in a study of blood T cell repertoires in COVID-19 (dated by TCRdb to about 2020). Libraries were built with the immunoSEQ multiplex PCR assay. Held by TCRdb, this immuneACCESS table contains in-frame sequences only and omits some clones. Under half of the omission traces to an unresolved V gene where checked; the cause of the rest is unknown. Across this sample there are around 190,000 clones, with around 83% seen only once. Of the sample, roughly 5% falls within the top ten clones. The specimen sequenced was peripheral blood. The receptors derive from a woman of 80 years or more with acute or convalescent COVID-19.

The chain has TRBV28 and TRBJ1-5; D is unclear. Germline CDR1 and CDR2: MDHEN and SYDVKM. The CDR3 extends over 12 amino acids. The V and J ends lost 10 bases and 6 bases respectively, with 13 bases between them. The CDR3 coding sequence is TGTGCCACCTCACCAGGTTTTCAGCCCCAGCATTTT. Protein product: CATSPGFQPQHF. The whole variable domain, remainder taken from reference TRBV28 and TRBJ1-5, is DVKVTQSSRYLVKRTGEKVFLECVQDMDHENMFWYRQDPGLGLRLIYFSYDVKMKEKGDIPEGYSVSREKKERFSLILESASTNQTSMYLCATSPGFQPQHFGDGTRLSIL.

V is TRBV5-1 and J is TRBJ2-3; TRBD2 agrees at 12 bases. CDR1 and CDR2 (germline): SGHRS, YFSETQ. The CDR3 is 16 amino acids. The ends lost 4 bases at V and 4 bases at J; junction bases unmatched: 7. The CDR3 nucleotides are TGCGCCAGCAGCAGAACGACTAGCGGGAGTTCAGATACGCAGTATTTT. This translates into CASSRTTSGSSDTQYF.

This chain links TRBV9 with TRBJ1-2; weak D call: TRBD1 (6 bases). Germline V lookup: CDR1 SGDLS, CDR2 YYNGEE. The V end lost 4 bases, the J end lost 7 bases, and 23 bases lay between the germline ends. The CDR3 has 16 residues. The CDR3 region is CASSSWDKRGGGGYTF. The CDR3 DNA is TGTGCCAGCAGCTCCTGGGACAAAAGGGGGGGAGGTGGCTACACCTTC.

The CDR3 DNA reads TGTGCCAGCAGCGTACGGACTAGCGGGAATTGTTTCTTC. Amino acids: CASSVRTSGNCFF. This rearrangement joins TRBV14 to TRBJ2-1; TRBD2 matches 12 bases. V was pared by 5 bases and J by 16 bases, with 9 bases of the junction left unmatched. Germline V lookup: CDR1 SGHDN, CDR2 FVKESK. The CDR3 is made up of 13 amino acids.

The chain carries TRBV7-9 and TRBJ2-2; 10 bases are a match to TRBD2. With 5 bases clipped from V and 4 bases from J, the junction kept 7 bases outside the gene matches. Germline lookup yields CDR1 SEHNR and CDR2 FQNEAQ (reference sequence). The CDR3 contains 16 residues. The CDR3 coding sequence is TGTGCCAGCAGCCCATCTAGCGGGAGTGTCACCGGGGAGCTGTTTTTT. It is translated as CASSPSSGSVTGELFF.

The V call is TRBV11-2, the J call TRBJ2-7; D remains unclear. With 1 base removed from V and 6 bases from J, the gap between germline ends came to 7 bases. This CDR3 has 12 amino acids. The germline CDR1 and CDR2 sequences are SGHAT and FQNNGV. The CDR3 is CASSLGHAEQYF. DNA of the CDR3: TGTGCCAGCAGCTTAGGACATGCCGAGCAGTACTTC.

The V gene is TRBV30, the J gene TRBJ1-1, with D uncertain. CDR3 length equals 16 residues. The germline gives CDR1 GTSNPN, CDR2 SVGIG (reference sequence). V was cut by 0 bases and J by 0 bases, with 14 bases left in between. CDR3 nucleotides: TGTGCCTGGAGTGTGGCAGGACGAGCGGTGAACACTGAAGCTTTCTTT. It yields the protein CAWSVAGRAVNTEAFF.

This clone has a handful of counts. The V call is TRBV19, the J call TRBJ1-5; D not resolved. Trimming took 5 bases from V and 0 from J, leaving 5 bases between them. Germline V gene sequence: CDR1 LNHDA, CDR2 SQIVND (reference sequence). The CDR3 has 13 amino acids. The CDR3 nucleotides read TGTGCCAGTAGTCTTAATAGCAATCAGCCCCAGCATTTT. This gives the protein CASSLNSNQPQHF.

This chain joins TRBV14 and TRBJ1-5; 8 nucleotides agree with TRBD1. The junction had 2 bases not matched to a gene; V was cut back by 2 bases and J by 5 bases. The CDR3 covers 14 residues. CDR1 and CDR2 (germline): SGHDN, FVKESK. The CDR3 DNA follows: TGTGCCAGCAGCCAATCGACAGGGGATCAGCCCCAGCATTTT. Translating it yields CASSQSTGDQPQHF. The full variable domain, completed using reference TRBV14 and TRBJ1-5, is EAGVTQFPSHSVIEKGQTVTLRCDPISGHDNLYWYRRVMGKEIKFLLHFVKESKQDESGMPNNRFLAERTGGTYSTLKVQPAELEDSGVYFCASSQSTGDQPQHFGDGTRLSIL.

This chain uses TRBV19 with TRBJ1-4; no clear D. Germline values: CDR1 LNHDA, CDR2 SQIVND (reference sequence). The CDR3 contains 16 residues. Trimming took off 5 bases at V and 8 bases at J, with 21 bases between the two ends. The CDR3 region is CASSSGQTLRGEKLFF. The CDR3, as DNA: TGTGCCAGTAGTTCCGGGCAGACCCTCCGGGGAGAAAAACTGTTTTTT.

The CDR3 region is CASSSHMGPTGELFF. CDR3 nucleotide sequence: TGTGCCAGCAGTTCACATATGGGCCCGACCGGGGAGCTGTTTTTT. The chain has TRBV6-5 and TRBJ2-2; D remains unclear. There are 15 residues in the CDR3. Trimming took off 4 bases at V and 5 bases at J, with 14 bases between the two ends. Germline V gene data show CDR1 as MNHEY and CDR2 as SVGAGI.

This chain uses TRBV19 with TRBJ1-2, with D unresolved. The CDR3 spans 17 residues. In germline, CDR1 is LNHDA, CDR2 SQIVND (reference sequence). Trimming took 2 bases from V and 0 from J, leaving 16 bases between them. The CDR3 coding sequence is TGTGCCAGTAGTATATTATCACGATCCCCTACTAACTATGGCTACACCTTC. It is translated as CASSILSRSPTNYGYTF.

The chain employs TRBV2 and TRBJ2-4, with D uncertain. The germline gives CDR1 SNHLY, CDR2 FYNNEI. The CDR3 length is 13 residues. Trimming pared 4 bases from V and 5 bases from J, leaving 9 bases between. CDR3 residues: CASSVIAQNIQYF. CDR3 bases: TGTGCCAGCAGTGTTATAGCTCAAAACATTCAGTACTTC.

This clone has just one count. The CDR3 DNA is TGCGCCAGCAGCTTGGCGGGAGCGATTTGGAATGAGCAGTTCTTC. Translated: CASSLAGAIWNEQFF. The chain carries TRBV5-1 and TRBJ2-1, with D perhaps matching TRBD2 (6 bases). The germline V and J ends were trimmed by 0 bases and 7 bases, with 14 bases remaining between them. The CDR3 runs 15 residues. Germline V CDR1 and CDR2: SGHRS, YFSETQ.

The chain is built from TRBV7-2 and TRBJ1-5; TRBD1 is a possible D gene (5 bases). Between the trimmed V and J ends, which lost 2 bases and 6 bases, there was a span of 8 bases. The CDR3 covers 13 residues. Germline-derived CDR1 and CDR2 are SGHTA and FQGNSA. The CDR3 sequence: CASSLRRGQPQHF. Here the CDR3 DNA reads TGTGCCAGCAGCTTACGGAGGGGTCAGCCCCAGCATTTT.

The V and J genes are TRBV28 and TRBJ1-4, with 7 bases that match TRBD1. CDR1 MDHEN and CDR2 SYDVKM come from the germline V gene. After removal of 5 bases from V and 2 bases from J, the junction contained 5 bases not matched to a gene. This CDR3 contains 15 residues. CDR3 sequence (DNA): TGTGCCAGCAGTAGCCCGGGACAGACTAATGAAAAACTGTTTTTT. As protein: CASSSPGQTNEKLFF.

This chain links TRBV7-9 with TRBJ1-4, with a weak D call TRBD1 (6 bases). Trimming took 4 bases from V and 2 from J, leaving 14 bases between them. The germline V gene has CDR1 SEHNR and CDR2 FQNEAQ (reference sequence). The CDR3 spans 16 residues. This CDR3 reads CASSSNRAKTNEKLFF. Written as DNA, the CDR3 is TGTGCCAGCAGCTCAAACAGGGCCAAGACTAATGAAAAACTGTTTTTT.

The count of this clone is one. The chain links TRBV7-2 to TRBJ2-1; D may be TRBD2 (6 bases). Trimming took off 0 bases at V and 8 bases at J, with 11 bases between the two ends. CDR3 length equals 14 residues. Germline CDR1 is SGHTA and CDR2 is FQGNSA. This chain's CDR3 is CASSLAGREDEQFF. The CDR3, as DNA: TGTGCCAGCAGCTTAGCGGGAAGGGAGGATGAGCAGTTCTTC.

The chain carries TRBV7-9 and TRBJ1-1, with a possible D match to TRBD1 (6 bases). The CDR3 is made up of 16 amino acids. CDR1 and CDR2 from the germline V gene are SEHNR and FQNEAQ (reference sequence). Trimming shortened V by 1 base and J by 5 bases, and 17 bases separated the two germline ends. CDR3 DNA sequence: TGTGCCAGCAGCTTAGTCGGCAGGGGAATAAGTACTGAAGCTTTCTTT. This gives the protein CASSLVGRGISTEAFF.

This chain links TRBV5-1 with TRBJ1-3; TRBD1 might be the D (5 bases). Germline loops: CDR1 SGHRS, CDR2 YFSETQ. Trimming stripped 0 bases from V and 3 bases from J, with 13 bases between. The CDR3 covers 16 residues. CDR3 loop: CASSLGGRSIGNTIYF. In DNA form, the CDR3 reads TGCGCCAGCAGCTTGGGGGGCAGGTCTATTGGAAACACCATATATTTT.

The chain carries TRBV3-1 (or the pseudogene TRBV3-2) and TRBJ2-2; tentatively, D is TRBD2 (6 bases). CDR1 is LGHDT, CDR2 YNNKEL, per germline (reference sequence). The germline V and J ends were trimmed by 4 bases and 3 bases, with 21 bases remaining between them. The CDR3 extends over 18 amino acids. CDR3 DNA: TGTGCCAGCAGCCGCGGGACCCTTTTCCGGGGCGACACCGGGGAGCTGTTTTTT. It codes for CASSRGTLFRGDTGELFF.